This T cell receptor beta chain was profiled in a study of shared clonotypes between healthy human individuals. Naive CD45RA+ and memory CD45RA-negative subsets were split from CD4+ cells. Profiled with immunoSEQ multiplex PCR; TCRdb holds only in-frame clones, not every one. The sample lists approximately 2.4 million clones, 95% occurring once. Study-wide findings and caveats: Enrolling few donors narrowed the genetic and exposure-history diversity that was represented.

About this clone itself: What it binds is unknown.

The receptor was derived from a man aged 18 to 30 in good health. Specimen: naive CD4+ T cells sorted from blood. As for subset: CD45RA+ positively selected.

CDR3 bases: TGTGCCAGCAGCTACCTCCGGGACAGGGTGGGCTACACCTTC. This encodes CASSYLRDRVGYTF. V is TRBV11-2 and J is TRBJ1-2, with 9 bases lining up with TRBD1. The CDR3 sequence is 14 residues long. The germline V gene encodes CDR1 SGHAT and CDR2 FQNNGV. V was pared by 4 bases and J by 8 bases, with 8 bases of the junction left unmatched.